The T cell receptor beta chain under discussion was sequenced for a study of T cell responses to AZD1222 COVID-19 vaccine (dated by TCRdb to the early 2020s). Notes on the research overall: Because spike-specific TCR depth and breadth did not differ between the two schedules, AZD1222 recipients who got a second dose at roughly 4 weeks were pooled with those who got a second dose at roughly 12 weeks. TCR sequencing was performed for approximately 240 trial participants, of whom about 200 were given two doses of AZD1222 and around 26 were given two doses of MenACWY control vaccine. Trial participants were enrolled by age into subgroups of 18-55, 56-69 and 70-plus years, and around 140, 26 and 57 TCR-sequenced participants, respectively, were included in these subgroups.

The CDR3 measures 16 amino acids from cysteine to phenylalanine. The CDR3 DNA has 48 bases and is translated from base 1. In the germline V gene (reference sequence), CDR1 corresponds to LNHDA and CDR2 to SQIVND. V is reduced by 5 bases and J by 5 bases, leaving a spacing of 21 bases between them. The time point tag for this specimen amounts to: baseline before first vaccination. Vaccinee samples were obtained from the UK trials COV001 and COV002, which included a single-blind randomized controlled phase 2/3 trial of AZD1222 (ChAdOx1 nCoV-19) in healthy adults. Trial participant PBMC samples were collected at day 0 and day 28 after the second dose for TCRbeta chain sequencing. The CDR3 regions of human TCRbeta chains were subjected to immunosequencing. The published analysis was carried out like this. TCRs in the repertoires were compared against a reference library of SARS-CoV-2-specific TCRs that had been generated with the MIRA antigen-specificity platform. Breadth was defined as the fraction of unique TCRs that were SARS-CoV-2-associated. Depth was defined as the fraction of total T cells that were SARS-CoV-2-associated. Using the MIRA data, each spike-specific TCR was assigned both to the spike region to which the TCR was reactive and to a CD4 or CD8 class. Log10-transformed breadth and depth values were compared by one-way ANOVA with Sidak's multiple comparisons tests. Here the immuneACCESS table is served through TCRdb, limited to in-frame sequences with V and J called. Missing clones are a known gap in these copies; in checked studies unresolved V genes cover under half, and the rest lacks a known reason. That table furnishes V, J and clone size, whereas the DNA furnished D and trimming. In this sample the table shows some 130,000 clones, 80% to 90% of which occur a single time. The top ten clones comprise about 1.9% of the sample.

For this clone: What this receptor recognizes is not known. No base qualities exist here, and no much larger clone lies one base off it.

Overall results and qualifications from the work: Because no samples from the day 14 peak response were available, repertoires could be characterized only after the peak T cell response. Epitopes outside the regions mutated in the B.1.351 and B.1.1.7 variants were reportedly recognized by nearly half of the unique spike-specific TCRs. After two AZD1222 doses, spike-specific TCR breadth and depth were significantly higher than at day 0 and than in MenACWY recipients. Vaccine-associated CD4 TCRs spanned the whole spike protein, with dominant responses in regions 160-218 and 743-854. The 56-69-year group was small, and its depth increase did not reach significance, likely because of low power. Only 5 to 7 AZD1222 recipients were SARS-CoV-2 seropositive at baseline, limiting conclusions about previously exposed vaccinees. Most participants were white British and females outnumbered males, and the authors suggested that clonal diversity may have been underestimated.

This receptor chain uses TRBV19 and TRBJ1-1; TRBD1 could be the D gene, as 5 bases match. This sequence originates from an adult in good health. The material sequenced was peripheral blood, taken on day 0 of AZD1222 vaccination. CDR3 region: CASSSDTFGGWTEAFF. Read as DNA, the sequence is TGTGCCAGTAGTTCCGATACTTTTGGGGGGTGGACTGAAGCTTTCTTT.